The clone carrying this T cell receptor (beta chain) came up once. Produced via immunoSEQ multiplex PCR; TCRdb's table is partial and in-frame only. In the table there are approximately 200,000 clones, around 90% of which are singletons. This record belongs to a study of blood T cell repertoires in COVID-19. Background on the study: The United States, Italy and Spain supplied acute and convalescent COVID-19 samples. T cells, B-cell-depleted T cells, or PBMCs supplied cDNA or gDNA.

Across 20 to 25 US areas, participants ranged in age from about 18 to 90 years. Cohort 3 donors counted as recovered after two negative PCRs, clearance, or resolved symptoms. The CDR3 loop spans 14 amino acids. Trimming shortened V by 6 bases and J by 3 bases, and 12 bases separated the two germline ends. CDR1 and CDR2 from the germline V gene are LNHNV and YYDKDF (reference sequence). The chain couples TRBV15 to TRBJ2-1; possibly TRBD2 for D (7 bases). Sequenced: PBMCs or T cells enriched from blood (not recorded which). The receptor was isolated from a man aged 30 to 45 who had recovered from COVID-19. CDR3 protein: CATSPGGLYNEQFF. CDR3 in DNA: TGTGCCACCAGTCCGGGGGGCCTCTACAATGAGCAGTTCTTC. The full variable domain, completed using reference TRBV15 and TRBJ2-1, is DAMVIQNPRYQVTQFGKPVTLSCSQTLNHNVMYWYQQKSSQAPKLLFHYYDKDFNNEADTPDNFQSRRPNTSFCFLDIRSPGLGDTAMYLCATSPGGLYNEQFFGPGTRLTVL.